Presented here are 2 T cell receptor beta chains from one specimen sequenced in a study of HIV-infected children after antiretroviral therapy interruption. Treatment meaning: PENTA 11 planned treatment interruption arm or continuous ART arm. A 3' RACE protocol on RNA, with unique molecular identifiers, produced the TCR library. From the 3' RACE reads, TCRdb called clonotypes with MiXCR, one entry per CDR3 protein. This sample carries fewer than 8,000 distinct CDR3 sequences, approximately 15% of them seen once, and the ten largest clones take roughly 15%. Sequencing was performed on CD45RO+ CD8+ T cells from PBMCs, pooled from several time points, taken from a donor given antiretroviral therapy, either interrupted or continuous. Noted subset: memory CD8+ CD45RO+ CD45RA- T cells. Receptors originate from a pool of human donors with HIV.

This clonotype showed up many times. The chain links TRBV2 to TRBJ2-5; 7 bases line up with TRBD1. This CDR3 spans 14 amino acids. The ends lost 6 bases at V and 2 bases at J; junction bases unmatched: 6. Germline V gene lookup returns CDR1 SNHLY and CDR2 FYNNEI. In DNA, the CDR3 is TGTGCCAGCAGACCTATGGGACAGCAAGAGACCCAGTACTTC. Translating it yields CASRPMGQQETQYF. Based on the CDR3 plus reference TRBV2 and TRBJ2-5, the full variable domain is EPEVTQTPSHQVTQMGQEVILRCVPISNHLYFYWYRQILGQKVEFLVSFYNNEISEKSEIFDDQFSVERPDGSNFTLKIRSTKLEDSAMYFCASRPMGQQETQYFGPGTRLLVL.

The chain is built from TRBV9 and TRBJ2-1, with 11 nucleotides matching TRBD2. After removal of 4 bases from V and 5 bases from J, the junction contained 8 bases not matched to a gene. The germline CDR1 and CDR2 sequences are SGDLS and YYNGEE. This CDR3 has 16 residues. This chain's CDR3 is CASSPRGTSGNNEQFF. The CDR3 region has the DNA TGTGCCAGCAGCCCGAGAGGGACTAGCGGCAACAATGAGCAGTTCTTC.